This entry describes one TCR beta chain. The data derive from a study of blood T cell repertoires in COVID-19. Libraries were prepared by immunoSEQ multiplex PCR; TCRdb keeps only in-frame clonotypes and omits some of them. The sample carries 95,000 to 100,000 clones, over 80% recorded once. CDR3 length equals 14 residues. CDR1 SGHAT and CDR2 FQNNGV come from the germline V gene. The ends were cut back, 5 bases at V and 6 bases at J, with 13 bases in the middle. The sample comprised peripheral blood. The gene calls are TRBV11-2 and TRBJ2-2, with a weak D call TRBD2 (6 bases). This sequence was found in a man aged 45-65 years with acute or convalescent COVID-19. The chain's CDR3 is CASSPNWGAGELFF. Written as DNA, the CDR3 is TGTGCCAGCAGCCCTAATTGGGGGGCCGGGGAGCTGTTTTTT. The full variable domain, in which reference TRBV11-2 and TRBJ2-2 provide the parts outside the CDR3, is EAGVAQSPRYKIIEKRQSVAFWCNPISGHATLYWYQQILGQGPKLLIQFQNNGVVDDSQLPKDRFSAERLKGVDSTLKIQPAKLEDSAVYLCASSPNWGAGELFFGEGSRLTVL.